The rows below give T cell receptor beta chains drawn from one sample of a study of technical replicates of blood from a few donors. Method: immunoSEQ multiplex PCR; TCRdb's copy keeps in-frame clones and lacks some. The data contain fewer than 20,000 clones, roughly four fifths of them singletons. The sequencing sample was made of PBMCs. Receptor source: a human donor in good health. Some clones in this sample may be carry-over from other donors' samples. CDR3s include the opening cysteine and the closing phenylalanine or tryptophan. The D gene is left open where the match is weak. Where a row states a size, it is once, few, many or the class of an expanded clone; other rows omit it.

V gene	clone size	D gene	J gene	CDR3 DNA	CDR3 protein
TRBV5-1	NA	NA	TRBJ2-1	TGCGCCAGCAGCTTGGACACCTACAATGAGCAGTTCTTC	CASSLDTYNEQFF
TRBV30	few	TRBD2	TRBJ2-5	TGTGCCTGGAGTACCGGGAGGCGGGAGACCCAGTACTTC	CAWSTGRRETQYF
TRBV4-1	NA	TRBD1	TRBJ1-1	TGCGCCAGCAGCGAAGGGACAGGTTTGAACACTGAAGCTTTCTTT	CASSEGTGLNTEAFF
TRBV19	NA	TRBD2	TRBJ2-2	TGTGCCAGTAGAACTAGCGGGAACACCGGGGAGCTGTTTTTT	CASRTSGNTGELFF
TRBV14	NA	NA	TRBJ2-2	TGTGCCAGCAGCCCCCGGACACCACTTAGCGGGGAGCTGTTTTTT	CASSPRTPLSGELFF
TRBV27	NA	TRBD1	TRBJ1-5	TGTGCCAGCAGTTTAGAGGGGGCATTCAATCAGCCCCAGCATTTT	CASSLEGAFNQPQHF
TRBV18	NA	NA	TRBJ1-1	TGTGCCAGCTCACTCTCTGGGGGCCCTGAAGCTTTCTTT	CASSLSGGPEAFF
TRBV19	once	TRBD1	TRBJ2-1	TGTGCCAGTAGTGGGACAGGGTTTAATGAGCAGTTCTTC	CASSGTGFNEQFF
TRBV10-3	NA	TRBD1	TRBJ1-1	TGTGCCATCAGCAGGACAGGGACGAACACTGAAGCTTTCTTT	CAISRTGTNTEAFF
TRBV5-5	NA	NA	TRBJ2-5	TGTGCCAGCAGCTTGGGGCGAGGATGGACCCAGTACTTC	CASSLGRGWTQYF
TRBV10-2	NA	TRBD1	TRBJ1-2	TGCGCCAGCAGTGGGACAGGGCCCAACTATGGCTACACCTTC	CASSGTGPNYGYTF
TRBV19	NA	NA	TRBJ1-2	TGTGCCAGTACACCATACCCCCACGGGGGTAGCTATGGCTACACCTTC	CASTPYPHGGSYGYTF
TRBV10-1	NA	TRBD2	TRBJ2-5	TGCGCCAGCAGTGGAAGCGGGAGTTTGGAAGAGACCCAGTACTTC	CASSGSGSLEETQYF
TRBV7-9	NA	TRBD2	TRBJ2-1	TGTGCCAGCAGCTTATTCAAAGCGGGAGCTACCAATGAGCAGTTCTTC	CASSLFKAGATNEQFF
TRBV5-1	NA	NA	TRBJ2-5	TGCGCCAGCAGCTTGGGTCTACGGCGGGGCGGGGATGAGACCCAGTACTTC	CASSLGLRRGGDETQYF
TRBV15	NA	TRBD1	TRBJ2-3	TGTGCCACCAGCAGAGATGGACAGGGTCGTAGCACAGATACGCAGTATTTT	CATSRDGQGRSTDTQYF
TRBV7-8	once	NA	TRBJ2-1	TGTGCCAGCAGCTTTCTACAGGCCTCCTACAATGAGCAGTTCTTC	CASSFLQASYNEQFF
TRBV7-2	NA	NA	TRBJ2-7	TGTGCCAGCAGCTTAGTCCTGGGCGGGGAGCAGTACTTC	CASSLVLGGEQYF
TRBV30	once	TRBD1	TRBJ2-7	TGTGCCTGGAGATTGACAGGGGAGTCACGGTACGAGCAGTACTTC	CAWRLTGESRYEQYF
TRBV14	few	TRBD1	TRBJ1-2	TGTGCCAGCAGCCCATGGGGGGGACAGGCGGAAGGCTATGGCTACACCTTC	CASSPWGGQAEGYGYTF
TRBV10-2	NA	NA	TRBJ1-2	TGCGCCAGCAGTGAGAGCCCTTCTAACAACTATGGCTACACCTTC	CASSESPSNNYGYTF
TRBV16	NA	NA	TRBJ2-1	TGTGCCAGCAGTAGGTGGGAGGAGGTCAATGAGCAGTTCTTC	CASSRWEEVNEQFF
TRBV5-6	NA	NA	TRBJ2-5	TGTGCCAGCAGCGAAGAAGGGGGGGGGTACCAAGAGACCCAGTACTTC	CASSEEGGGYQETQYF
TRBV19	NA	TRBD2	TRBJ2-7	TGTGCCAGTACCCTGGGTTCTAGCGGGACGTACGAGCAGTACTTC	CASTLGSSGTYEQYF
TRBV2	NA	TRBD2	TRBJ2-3	TGTGCCAGCAGTCCACAAACTAGCGGGAGCACAGATACGCAGTATTTT	CASSPQTSGSTDTQYF
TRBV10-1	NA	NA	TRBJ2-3	TGCGCCACCTCCCCTGGGGGGGCCGGGGATACGCAGTATTTT	CATSPGGAGDTQYF
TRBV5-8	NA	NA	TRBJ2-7	TGTGCCAGCAGCTTTCCCCCGTCGGACGAGCAGTACTTC	CASSFPPSDEQYF
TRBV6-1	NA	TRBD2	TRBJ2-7	TGTGCCAGCAGTGATCCGGGACTAGCGTTCGAGCAGTACTTC	CASSDPGLAFEQYF
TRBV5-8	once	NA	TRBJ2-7	TGTGCCAGCAGCTCCCGCTACGAGCAGTACTTC	CASSSRYEQYF
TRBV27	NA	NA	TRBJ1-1	TGTGCCAGCAGTCCCGCGGGGGGGTTGAACACTGAAGCTTTCTTT	CASSPAGGLNTEAFF
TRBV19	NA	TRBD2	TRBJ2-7	TGTGCCAGTAGTACCATAGCGGGAGTGTTCCACGAGCAGTACTTC	CASSTIAGVFHEQYF
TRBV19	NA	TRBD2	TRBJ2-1	TGTGCCAGACCCTACCTAGCGGGAGACGATGAACGAGACAATGAGCAGTTCTTC	CARPYLAGDDERDNEQFF
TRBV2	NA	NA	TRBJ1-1	TGTGCCAGCAGAGGGGAAACTGAAGCTTTCTTT	CASRGETEAFF
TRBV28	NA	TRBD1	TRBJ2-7	TGTGCCAGCAGTTTAAATTGGCAGGGGGCCTACGAGCAGTACTTC	CASSLNWQGAYEQYF
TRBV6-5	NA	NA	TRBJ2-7	TGTGCCAGCAGTTACTCTGTAGCTAGTGCCTACGAGCAGTACTTC	CASSYSVASAYEQYF
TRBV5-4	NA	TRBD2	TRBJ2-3	TGTGCCAGCAGCTTGGCCGGGCGGGGGAGCACAGATACGCAGTATTTT	CASSLAGRGSTDTQYF
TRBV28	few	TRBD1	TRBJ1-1	TGTGCCAGCAGTGAGGGGACAGGGTCCGGCACTGAAGCTTTCTTT	CASSEGTGSGTEAFF
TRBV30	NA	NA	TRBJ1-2	TGTGCCTGGAGTGTGGGTAGGGGTAACTATGGCTACACCTTC	CAWSVGRGNYGYTF
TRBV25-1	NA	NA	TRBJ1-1	TGTGCCAGCAGTGCCCTATACACTGAAGCTTTCTTT	CASSALYTEAFF
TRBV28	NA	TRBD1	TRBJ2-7	TGTGCCAGCAGGGGACAGGGGGCCTACGAGCAGTACTTC	CASRGQGAYEQYF
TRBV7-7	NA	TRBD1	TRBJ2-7	TGTGCCAGCAGCTTAGGGACAGGGGCCTACGAGCAGTACTTC	CASSLGTGAYEQYF